This T cell receptor beta chain was recorded in a study of T cells in severe cutaneous drug reactions. Study at large: The ALDEN and Naranjo causality algorithms determined the culprit drug.

Libraries were made by iRepertoire multiplex PCR with TCR subtype-specific primers for bulk and single-cell sequencing. Bulk TCR beta libraries came from multiplex PCR with V, D, J primers. Using the multiplex PCR reads, TCRdb records one entry per CDR3 protein without DNA. The table counts 2,000 or so distinct CDR3 sequences; 31% lies in the top ten. Study results and caveats: In carbamazepine-induced Stevens-Johnson syndrome or toxic epidermal necrolysis, TRBV12-4 averaged about 32% in blister cells and approximately 4.9% in PBMC.

This CDR3 is 15 amino acids long. The germline CDR1 and CDR2 sequences are SGHVS and FQNEAQ. According to its frequency, this clonotype is medium-sized (0.01 to 0.1%). Its antigen is as yet unknown. Sequenced patients had Stevens-Johnson syndrome or toxic epidermal necrolysis caused by carbamazepine. The chain combines TRBV7-8 with TRBJ2-3. The source is a human donor with Stevens-Johnson syndrome, a severe cutaneous drug reaction. Sequenced input: PBMCs. The CDR3 protein is CASSYSEGGTDTQYF. The full variable domain, with the rest looked up from reference TRBV7-8 and TRBJ2-3, is GAGVSQSPRYKVAKRGQDVALRCDPISGHVSLFWYQQALGQGPEFLTYFQNEAQLDKSGLPSDRFFAERPEGSVSTLKIQRTQQEDSAVYLCASSYSEGGTDTQYFGPGTRLTVL.